This paragraph covers one TCR beta chain sequence. The antigen remains undetermined. CDR3 length equals 11 residues. With 7 bases removed from V and 7 bases from J, the gap between germline ends came to 13 bases. CDR1 is SQVTM and CDR2 is ANQGSEA in the germline V gene. The sample comes from a study of T-cell reconstitution after alpha-beta-depleted transplantation in children. General study results and limits: There were reportedly several hundred expanded graft clones from which alpha-beta T cells came about two months after transplant. It was newly produced T cells that mostly accounted for T-cell counts and diversity one year after transplant. Diversity of TCRbeta at day 60 was high in some patients, arising from surviving recipient T cells and thymic progenitors.

TCRbeta library preparation incorporated unique molecular identifiers. TCRdb re-called the PCR reads through MiXCR, storing one row per CDR3 protein. Of about 980,000 distinct CDR3 sequences listed, under 30% are singletons. This chain uses TRBV29-1 with TRBJ1-1; D remains unclear. This TCR was recovered from a boy younger than two who had a stem cell transplant for SCID, so the T cells may come from the graft donor. This specimen consisted of PBMCs, mostly from graft donor cells, obtained 360 days after TCRalphabeta/CD19-depleted stem cell transplant. The CDR3 DNA is TGCAGCGCCACAGAGGGTGGTGAAGCTTTCTTT. Protein: CSATEGGEAFF.